What follows describes a single TCR beta chain. The data stem from a study of blood T cell repertoires in COVID-19. On the study more broadly: Acute and convalescent COVID-19 samples came from the United States, Italy and Spain. PBMCs, B-cell-depleted T cells, or T cells were the source of the cDNA or gDNA that made up the material.

Authors' methods: Estimation of nucleated cell counts relied on the amplification of reference gene primers. TCRdb's copy holds only in-frame clones and misses some; the assay was immunoSEQ multiplex PCR. Clone size and V and J calls were adopted from that table, with D and trimming inferred from the DNA. This sample has tens of thousands of clones, with approximately 91% found just once. V was pared by 6 bases and J by 6 bases, with 5 bases of the junction left unmatched. CDR1 ENHRY and CDR2 SYGVKD come from the germline V gene. The CDR3 loop spans 15 amino acids. Sequencing was carried out using peripheral blood. The rearrangement joins TRBV10-3 to TRBJ2-6, with 10 bases aligning to TRBD1. This receptor was obtained from a woman between 45 and 60 years old with active or convalescent COVID-19. DNA for the CDR3: TGTGCCATCAGGACGGACAGGGGGAAGGCCAACGTCCTGACTTTC. It specifies CAIRTDRGKANVLTF.